The rows below give T cell receptor beta chains drawn from one sample of a study of technical replicates of blood from a handful of donors. The protocol was immunoSEQ multiplex PCR, while the TCRdb copy is restricted to in-frame clones and leaves out a portion. The data contain fewer than 95,000 clones, nearly 95% of them singletons. Sequences were obtained from T cells isolated from PBMCs. Every receptor here comes from a human donor in good health. CDR3s include the opening cysteine and the closing phenylalanine or tryptophan. Each record gives: clone size, D gene, J gene, V gene, CDR3 DNA, CDR3 protein. The D gene is left open where the match is weak. Clone size appears in some rows only: once, few, many, or a class for an expanded clone.

.	TRBD1	TRBJ1-5	TRBV7-9	TGTGCCAGCAGCTCGGGGACAGGGGGCGCAGATCAGCCCCAGCATTTT	CASSSGTGGADQPQHF
.	TRBD1	TRBJ1-2	TRBV15	TGTGCCACCAGCGGGGGGACAGCCTTTCCTTATGGCTACACCTTC	CATSGGTAFPYGYTF
.	.	TRBJ1-5	TRBV14	TGTGCCAGCAGCCCAGCGGGGGCCCCACCCCAGCATTTT	CASSPAGAPPQHF
.	.	TRBJ2-1	TRBV9	TGTGCCAGCAGCGCTCGGGGAAGCTCCTACAATGAGCAGTTCTTC	CASSARGSSYNEQFF
.	TRBD1	TRBJ1-5	TRBV27	TGTGCCAGCAGTTTGGACAGGTACTATCAGCCCCAGCATTTT	CASSLDRYYQPQHF
.	TRBD1	TRBJ2-6	TRBV18	TGTGCCAGCTCAGCGGGACAGGTCAGCTCTGGGGCCAACGTCCTGACTTTC	CASSAGQVSSGANVLTF
.	.	TRBJ2-7	TRBV6-5	TGTGCCAGCAGTACGCACACCTACGAGCAGTACTTC	CASSTHTYEQYF
few	.	TRBJ1-1	TRBV6-1	TGTGCCAGCAGGGAGACAGGCAAGAACACTGAAGCTTTCTTT	CASRETGKNTEAFF
.	TRBD2	TRBJ2-3	TRBV9	TGTGCCAGCAGCTCCACGGGGAGGCTAGCGGGGTCAGATACGCAGTATTTT	CASSSTGRLAGSDTQYF
few	.	TRBJ1-5	TRBV28	TGTGCCAGCAGTTTAAGAGGGGGAGTCAATCAGCCCCAGCATTTT	CASSLRGGVNQPQHF
once	TRBD1	TRBJ1-3	TRBV5-6	TGTGCCAGCAGCCCTGGGGACAGGGGCTGGGCTGGAAACACCATATATTTT	CASSPGDRGWAGNTIYF
.	TRBD1	TRBJ1-2	TRBV6-6	TGTGCCAGCAGTTCCCAGGCAGGGGGCTATGGCTACACCTTC	CASSSQAGGYGYTF
.	.	TRBJ2-3	TRBV29-1	TGCAGCGTTGGCGCTCCGGGGTTGGCAGATACGCAGTATTTT	CSVGAPGLADTQYF
.	TRBD1	TRBJ1-1	TRBV4-1	TGCGCCAGCAGCCAAGGGACAGGGGTCCTAGCGAACACTGAAGCTTTCTTT	CASSQGTGVLANTEAFF
.	TRBD1	TRBJ2-7	TRBV19	TGTGCCAGTAGACTTGCCGGGACAGGTCTTTACGAGCAGTACTTC	CASRLAGTGLYEQYF
.	TRBD1	TRBJ1-2	TRBV6-5	TGTGCTAGCACAGGGGGCTATGGCTACACCTTC	CASTGGYGYTF
.	TRBD2	TRBJ2-1	TRBV7-3	TGTGCCAGCAGCTCGGGACTAGCGGGGGGAAATGAGCAGTTCTTC	CASSSGLAGGNEQFF
.	.	TRBJ2-1	TRBV27	TGTGCCAGCCGCAAAGAACGGGAGCATCGTAACAATGAGCAGTTCTTC	CASRKEREHRNNEQFF
.	.	TRBJ1-1	TRBV27	TGTGCCAGCAGTTTGGGGGCAAACACTGAAGCTTTCTTT	CASSLGANTEAFF
.	TRBD2	TRBJ2-1	TRBV11-2	TGTGCCAGCAGCTTAGTCGGGGGCGGACTAGCGGATGAGCAGTTCTTC	CASSLVGGGLADEQFF
.	TRBD1	TRBJ2-7	TRBV15	TGTGCCACCAGCGGAACCGGGACAGGACGTTCCTACGAGCAGTACTTC	CATSGTGTGRSYEQYF
.	.	TRBJ1-1	TRBV10-3	TGTGCCATCAGCCAGGTTTTGAGCACTGAAGCTTTCTTT	CAISQVLSTEAFF
.	.	TRBJ2-4	TRBV13	TGTGCCAGCAGCTTAGCTCAGACCAAAAACATTCAGTACTTC	CASSLAQTKNIQYF
once	TRBD2	TRBJ2-2	TRBV4-2	TGTGCCAGCAGCCAAGCTCACAGCGGGGGTAGGTCCGGGGAGCTGTTTTTT	CASSQAHSGGRSGELFF
.	.	TRBJ1-2	TRBV19	TGTGCCAGTAGTATCCCGGGGATCTATGGCTACACCTTC	CASSIPGIYGYTF
.	.	TRBJ1-4	TRBV7-8	TGTGCCAGCACCCCGACAGAGAACAATGAAAAACTGTTTTTT	CASTPTENNEKLFF
.	TRBD1	TRBJ1-2	TRBV6-5	TGTGCCAGCAGTTACTCTTTGGGACAGGGGGCTAATGGCTACACCTTC	CASSYSLGQGANGYTF
.	TRBD2	TRBJ2-2	TRBV2	TGTGCCAGCAGGCCCCCGGGACGGGGGGCCGGGGAGCTGTTTTTT	CASRPPGRGAGELFF